This TCR beta chain was sequenced during a study of T cell responses to AZD1222 COVID-19 vaccine. Whole-study findings and limits: A mostly white British donor set with more females was recruited, and clonal diversity was possibly underestimated. Repertoire sampling was restricted to post-peak T cell response timepoints. Mapped onto spike, vaccine-associated CD4 TCRs spanned it and were dominant at 160-218 and 743-854.

TCRdb's copy holds only in-frame clones and misses some; the assay was immunoSEQ multiplex PCR. The sample consists of about 120,000 clones, about 90% of them appearing once. From germline, CDR1 is MDHEN and CDR2 SYDVKM. Trimming removed 3 bases at V and 9 bases at J, with 12 bases between. The CDR3 has 14 amino acids. Details on this clone: Antigen specificity is unknown.

Specimen: peripheral blood, collected on day 0 of AZD1222 vaccination. The chain has TRBV28 and TRBJ1-6; D gene ambiguous. The clonotype originates from an adult in good health. CDR3 nucleotide sequence: TGTGCCAGCAGTTTGAGGGTAATTGGTTCACCCCTCCACTTT. Its translation: CASSLRVIGSPLHF.